Sequencing of this TCR beta chain was carried out in a study of cytomegalovirus exposure and HLA in healthy donors. This clone has a single count. The PCR was carried out with 60 Vbeta primers and 13 Jbeta primers. Clones were sequenced by immunoSEQ multiplex PCR, and TCRdb holds only the in-frame ones, with some missing. The sample records over 120,000 clones, 65% to 85% being singletons. There are 14 residues in the CDR3. V was trimmed by 6 bases and J by 0 bases, leaving 12 bases between them. Germline V gives CDR1 MNHEY, CDR2 SVGAGI. The chain carries TRBV6-5 and TRBJ2-7; maybe TRBD1 (5 bases). The TCR comes from a man aged 30 to 39 in good health and CMV-seronegative. The sample was PBMCs. CDR3 bases: TGTGCCAGCAGCAAGGACATAGGCTCCTACGAGCAGTACTTC. Translating gives CASSKDIGSYEQYF.